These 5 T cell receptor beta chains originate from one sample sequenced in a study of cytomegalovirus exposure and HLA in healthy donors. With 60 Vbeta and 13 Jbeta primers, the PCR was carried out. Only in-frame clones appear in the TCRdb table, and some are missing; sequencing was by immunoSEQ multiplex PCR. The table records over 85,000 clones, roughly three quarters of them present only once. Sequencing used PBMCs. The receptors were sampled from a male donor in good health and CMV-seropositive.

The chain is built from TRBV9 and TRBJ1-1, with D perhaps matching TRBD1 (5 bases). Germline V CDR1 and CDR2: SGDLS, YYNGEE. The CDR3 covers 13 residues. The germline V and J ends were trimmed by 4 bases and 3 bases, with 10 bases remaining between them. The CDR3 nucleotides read TGTGCCAGCAGCCAAGGGGCGGACACTGAAGCTTTCTTT. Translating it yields CASSQGADTEAFF.

The CDR3 loop reads CASSSLAGPYEQYF. Written as DNA, the CDR3 is TGTGCCAGCAGCTCACTAGCGGGGCCCTACGAGCAGTACTTC. The chain couples TRBV7-2 to TRBJ2-7; TRBD2 matches 10 bases. The CDR3 consists of 14 residues. The V gene's germline CDR1 is SGHTA and CDR2 FQGNSA. V lost 4 bases and J lost 2; bases outside the gene matches: 2.

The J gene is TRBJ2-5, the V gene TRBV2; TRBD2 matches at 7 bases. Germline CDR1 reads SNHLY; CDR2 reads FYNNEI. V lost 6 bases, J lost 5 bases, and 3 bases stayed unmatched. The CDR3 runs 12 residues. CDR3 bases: TGTGCCAGCAGGTGGGAGGGGGAGACCCAGTACTTC. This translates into CASRWEGETQYF.

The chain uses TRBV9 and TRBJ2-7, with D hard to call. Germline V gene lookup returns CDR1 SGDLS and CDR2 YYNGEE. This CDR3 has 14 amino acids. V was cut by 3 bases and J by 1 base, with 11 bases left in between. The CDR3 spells CASSASWLSYEQYF. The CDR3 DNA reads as TGTGCCAGCAGCGCCTCATGGCTGTCCTACGAGCAGTACTTC.

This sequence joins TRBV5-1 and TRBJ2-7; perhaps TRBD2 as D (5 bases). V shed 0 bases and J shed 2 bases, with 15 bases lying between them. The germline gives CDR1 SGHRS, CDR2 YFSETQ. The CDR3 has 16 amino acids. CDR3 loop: CASSLEPRGNPYEQYF. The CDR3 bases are TGCGCCAGCAGCTTGGAGCCTCGGGGAAACCCCTACGAGCAGTACTTC.